The following is a TCR beta chain sequence with its context. Which antigen it targets is not known. Nothing much larger sits one base from this clone, and base qualities are not available. The immunoSEQ Assay, a bias-controlled multiplex PCR, was used to amplify TCRbeta CDR3 regions from genomic DNA. Per the source publication's procedure: The number of nucleated cells in each sample was estimated by amplification of reference gene primers within the assay. Sequence reads were collapsed and filtered to measure the absolute abundance of every unique TCRbeta CDR3 rearrangement. Productive Simpson clonality was computed per sample as the square root of Simpson's diversity index over productive rearrangements. The table comes from immuneACCESS by way of TCRdb, which keeps in-frame sequences with V and J called. Part of the clones is missing from these tables; in studies checked, under half for an unresolved V gene and the rest for unknown reasons. V and J calls and clone size are as listed in that table; D and trimming were resolved from the DNA. The sample table lists under 300,000 clones, 75% to 90% of them with a count of one. The ten largest make up 0.94% of the sample.

These data come from a study of blood T cell repertoires in COVID-19 (dated by TCRdb to 2020 to 2021). Regarding the study in general: Collaborator samples came from the United States, Italy and Spain and covered acute and convalescent phases of COVID-19. The material from the prospective study consisted of cDNA or gDNA derived from T cells, B-cell-depleted T cells, or PBMCs. Deeply sampled blood TCRbeta repertoires from subjects exposed to, actively infected with, or recovered from COVID-19 were included in the dataset. A freely available public database, intended as a resource for researchers studying the immune response to SARS-CoV-2, is where the repertoires were released. The samples were drawn from two sources: the first 160 participants of the ongoing ImmuneRACE study, and about 1,300 subjects contributed by 6 global collaborators. Sample metadata almost always included a de-identified subject ID, COVID-19 status, age in years and sex. HLA class I and class II types, where available, came from metadata supplied by the sample provider rather than from assay-based typing.

CDR3 length: 15 amino acids, cysteine to phenylalanine. Only the CDR3 DNA is retained, 45 bases long and in frame from the first base. CDR1 and CDR2 (SGHTS, YDEGEE) derive from the germline V gene. The germline ends are 12 bases apart after V is trimmed by 0 bases and J by 3 bases. A second Seattle source provided samples from volunteer blood donors who had recovered from COVID-19. Whole blood was collected in K2EDTA tubes by collaborating institutions according to the institutions' own protocols. Collaborator samples were shipped for TCRbeta analysis as frozen whole blood, isolated PBMCs, or DNA extracted from either sample type. Overall study outcomes, separate from this receptor: The quantity of clinical and demographic metadata differed by source and by participant and was supplied without curation.

Sequenced sample: peripheral blood. The source of this sequence is a woman in her forties who had recovered from COVID-19. The sequence is built from TRBV5-8 and TRBJ1-1; D gene: possibly TRBD1, on 6 matching bases. This receptor carries the CDR3 CASSLAGTLYTEAFF. The nucleotides are TGTGCCAGCAGCTTGGCCGGGACATTATACACTGAAGCTTTCTTT.